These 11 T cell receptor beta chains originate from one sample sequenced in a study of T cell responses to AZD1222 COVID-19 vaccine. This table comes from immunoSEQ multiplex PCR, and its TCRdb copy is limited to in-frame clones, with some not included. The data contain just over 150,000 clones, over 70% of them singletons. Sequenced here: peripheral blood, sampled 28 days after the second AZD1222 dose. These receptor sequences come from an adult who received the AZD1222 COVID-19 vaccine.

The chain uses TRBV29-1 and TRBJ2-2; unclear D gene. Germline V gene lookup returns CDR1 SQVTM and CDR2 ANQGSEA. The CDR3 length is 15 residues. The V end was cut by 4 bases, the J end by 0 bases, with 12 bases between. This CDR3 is CSVAEEAANTGELFF. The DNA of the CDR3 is TGCAGCGTTGCCGAAGAGGCGGCGAACACCGGGGAGCTGTTTTTT.

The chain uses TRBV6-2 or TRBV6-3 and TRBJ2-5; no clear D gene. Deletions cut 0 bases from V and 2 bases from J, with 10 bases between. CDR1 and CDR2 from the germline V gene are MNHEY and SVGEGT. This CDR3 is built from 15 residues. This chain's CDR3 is CASSYSWSRQETQYF. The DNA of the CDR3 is TGTGCCAGCAGTTACTCCTGGAGTAGACAAGAGACCCAGTACTTC.

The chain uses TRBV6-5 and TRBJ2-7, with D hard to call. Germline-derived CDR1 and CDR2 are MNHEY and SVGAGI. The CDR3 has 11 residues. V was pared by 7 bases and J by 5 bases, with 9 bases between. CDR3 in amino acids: CASKGRDEQYF. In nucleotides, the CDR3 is TGTGCCAGCAAGGGTCGGGACGAGCAGTACTTC.

The CDR3 sequence is CASSPRGLADYEQYF. The CDR3 nucleotides are TGTGCCAGCAGCCCCCGAGGACTAGCGGACTACGAGCAGTACTTC. The gene calls are TRBV21-1 and TRBJ2-7; TRBD2 is the table's D call, not checked against the DNA. TRBV21-1 is marked as a pseudogene. CDR3 size: 15 residues.

The CDR3 spells CASSLKPDTQYF. The CDR3 nucleotides read TGTGCCAGCAGCTTAAAGCCAGATACGCAGTATTTT. V and J are TRBV13 and TRBJ2-3; D remains ambiguous. V lost 2 bases and J 4 bases, leaving 4 bases between the germline ends. Per germline, CDR1 PRHDT and CDR2 FYEKMQ (reference sequence). This CDR3 has 12 residues.

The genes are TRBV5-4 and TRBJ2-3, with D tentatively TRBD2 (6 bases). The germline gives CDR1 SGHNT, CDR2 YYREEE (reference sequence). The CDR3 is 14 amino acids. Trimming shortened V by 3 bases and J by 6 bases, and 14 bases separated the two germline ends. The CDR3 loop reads CASSSVWGVDTQYF. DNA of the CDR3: TGTGCCAGCAGCTCCGTCTGGGGGGTGGATACGCAGTATTTT. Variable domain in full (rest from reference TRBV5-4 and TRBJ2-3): ETGVTQSPTHLIKTRGQQVTLRCSSQSGHNTVSWYQQALGQGPQFIFQYYREEENGRGNFPPRFSGLQFPNYSSELNVNALELDDSALYLCASSSVWGVDTQYFGPGTRLTVL.

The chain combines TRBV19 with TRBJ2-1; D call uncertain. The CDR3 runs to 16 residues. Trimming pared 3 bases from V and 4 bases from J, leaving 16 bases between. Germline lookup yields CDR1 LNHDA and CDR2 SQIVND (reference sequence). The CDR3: CASSILIPGRYNEQFF. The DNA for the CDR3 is TGTGCCAGTAGTATTCTGATTCCGGGCCGGTACAATGAGCAGTTCTTC.

The CDR3 nucleotides are TGTGCCAGTAGTCTGTTGGGGGGCTCTGGGGCCAACGTCCTGACTTTC. As protein: CASSLLGGSGANVLTF. V usage is TRBV19 and J usage is TRBJ2-6; perhaps TRBD2 as D (6 bases). The germline gives CDR1 LNHDA, CDR2 SQIVND (reference sequence). With 5 bases removed from V and 0 bases from J, the gap between germline ends came to 11 bases. The CDR3 runs to 16 residues.

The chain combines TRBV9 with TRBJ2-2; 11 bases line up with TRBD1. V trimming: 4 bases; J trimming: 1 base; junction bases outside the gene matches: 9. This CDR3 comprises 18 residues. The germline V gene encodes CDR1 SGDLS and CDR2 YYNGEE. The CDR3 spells CASSLLPGQGGNTGELFF. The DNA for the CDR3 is TGTGCCAGCAGCTTACTCCCGGGACAGGGGGGGAACACCGGGGAGCTGTTTTTT.

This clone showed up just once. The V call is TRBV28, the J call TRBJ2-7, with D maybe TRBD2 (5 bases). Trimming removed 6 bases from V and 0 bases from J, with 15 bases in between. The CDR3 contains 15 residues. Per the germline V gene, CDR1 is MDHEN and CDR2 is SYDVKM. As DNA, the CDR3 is TGTGCCAGCAGCCCCTCGGGGTTTCGCTCCTACGAGCAGTACTTC. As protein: CASSPSGFRSYEQYF.

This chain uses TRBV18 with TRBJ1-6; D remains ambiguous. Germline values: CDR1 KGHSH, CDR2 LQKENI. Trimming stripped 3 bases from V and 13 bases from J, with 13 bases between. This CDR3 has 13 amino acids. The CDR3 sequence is CASSPARKAPLHF. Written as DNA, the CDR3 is TGTGCCAGCTCACCGGCCAGGAAAGCGCCCCTCCACTTT.